This T cell receptor (beta chain) was documented in a study of cytomegalovirus exposure and HLA in healthy donors. This clone was seen only once. Its antigen remains unknown. Trimming removed 5 bases from V and 7 bases from J, with 11 bases in between. From germline, CDR1 is SGHAT and CDR2 FQDESV (reference sequence). This CDR3 has 12 residues. Findings and caveats of the study: Only CMV serostatus was available as immune exposure information. Later analysis showed most CMV-associated TCR beta chains appearing HLA-restricted.

PCR involved 60 Vbeta and 13 Jbeta primers. Only in-frame clones appear in the TCRdb table, and some are missing; sequencing was by immunoSEQ multiplex PCR. The sample carries 90,000 to 150,000 clones, 75% to 85% recorded once. Sequenced: PBMCs. The clonotype comes from a middle-aged man in good health and CMV-seronegative. The V and J genes are TRBV11-1 and TRBJ2-5, with D possibly being TRBD2 (6 bases). The CDR3 loop is CASSPLGGTQYF. The DNA of the CDR3 is TGTGCCAGCAGCCCACTGGGGGGGACCCAGTACTTC.